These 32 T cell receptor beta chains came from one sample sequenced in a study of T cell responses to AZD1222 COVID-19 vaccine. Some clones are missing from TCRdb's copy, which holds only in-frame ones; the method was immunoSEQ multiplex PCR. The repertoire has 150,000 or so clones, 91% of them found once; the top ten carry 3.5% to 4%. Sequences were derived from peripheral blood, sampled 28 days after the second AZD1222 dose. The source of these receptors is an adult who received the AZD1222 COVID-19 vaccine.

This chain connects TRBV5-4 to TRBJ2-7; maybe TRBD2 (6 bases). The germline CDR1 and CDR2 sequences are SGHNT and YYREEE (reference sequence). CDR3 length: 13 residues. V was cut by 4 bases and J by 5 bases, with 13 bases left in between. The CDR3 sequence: CASSVLATHEQYF. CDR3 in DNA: TGTGCCAGCAGCGTACTAGCTACCCACGAGCAGTACTTC.

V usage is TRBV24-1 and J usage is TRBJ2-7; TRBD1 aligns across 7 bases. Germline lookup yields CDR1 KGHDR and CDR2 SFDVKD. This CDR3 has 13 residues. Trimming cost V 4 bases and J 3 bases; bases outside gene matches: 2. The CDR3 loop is CATSDWDSYEQYF. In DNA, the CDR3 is TGTGCCACCAGTGACTGGGACAGCTACGAGCAGTACTTC.

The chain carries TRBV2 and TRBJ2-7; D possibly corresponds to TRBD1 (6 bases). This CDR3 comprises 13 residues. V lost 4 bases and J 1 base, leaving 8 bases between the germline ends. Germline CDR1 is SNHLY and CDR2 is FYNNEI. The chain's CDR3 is CASSVGTSYEQYF. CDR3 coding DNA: TGTGCCAGCAGTGTGGGGACATCCTACGAGCAGTACTTC.

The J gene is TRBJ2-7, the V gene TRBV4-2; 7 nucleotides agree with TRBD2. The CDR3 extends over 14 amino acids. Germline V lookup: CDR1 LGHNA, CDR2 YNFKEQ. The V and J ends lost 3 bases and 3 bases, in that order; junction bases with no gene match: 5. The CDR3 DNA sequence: TGTGCCAGCAGCCACTCTAGCGGAGACTACGAGCAGTACTTC. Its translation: CASSHSSGDYEQYF.

CDR3 region: CASSEPTERETGELFF. The CDR3, as DNA: TGTGCCAGCAGTGAGCCAACCGAGCGGGAGACCGGGGAGCTGTTTTTT. The chain employs TRBV25-1 and TRBJ2-2; 8 nucleotides agree with TRBD2. CDR3 length: 16 amino acids. CDR1 is MGHDK and CDR2 is SYGVNS in the germline V gene. The V gene end was trimmed by 3 bases and the J gene end by 5 bases; junction bases not matched to a gene: 8.

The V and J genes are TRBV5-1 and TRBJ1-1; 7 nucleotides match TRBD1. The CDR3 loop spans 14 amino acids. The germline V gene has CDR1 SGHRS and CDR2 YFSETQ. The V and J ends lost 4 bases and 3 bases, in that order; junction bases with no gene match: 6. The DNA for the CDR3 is TGCGCCAGCAGCAGGGGCCAGGGGGACACTGAAGCTTTCTTT. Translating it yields CASSRGQGDTEAFF.

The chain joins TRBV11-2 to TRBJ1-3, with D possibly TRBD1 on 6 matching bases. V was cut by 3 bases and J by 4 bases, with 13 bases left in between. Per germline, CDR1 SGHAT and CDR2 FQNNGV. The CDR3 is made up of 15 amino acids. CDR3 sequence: CASSFNRAPGNTIYF. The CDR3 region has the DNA TGTGCCAGCAGCTTTAACAGGGCCCCCGGAAACACCATATATTTT. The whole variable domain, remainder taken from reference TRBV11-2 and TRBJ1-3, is EAGVAQSPRYKIIEKRQSVAFWCNPISGHATLYWYQQILGQGPKLLIQFQNNGVVDDSQLPKDRFSAERLKGVDSTLKIQPAKLEDSAVYLCASSFNRAPGNTIYFGEGSWLTVV.

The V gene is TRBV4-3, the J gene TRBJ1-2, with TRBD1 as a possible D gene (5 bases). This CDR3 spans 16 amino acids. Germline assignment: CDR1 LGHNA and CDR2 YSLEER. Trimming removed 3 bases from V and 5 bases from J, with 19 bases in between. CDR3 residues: CASSHQRGLEGYGYTF. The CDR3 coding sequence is TGCGCCAGCAGCCACCAGAGGGGTCTCGAGGGGTATGGCTACACCTTC.

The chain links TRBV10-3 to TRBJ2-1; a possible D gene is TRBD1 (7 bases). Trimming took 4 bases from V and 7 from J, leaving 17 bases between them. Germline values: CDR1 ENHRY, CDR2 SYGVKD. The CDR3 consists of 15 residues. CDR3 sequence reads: CAISARQGGNNEQFF. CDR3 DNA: TGTGCCATCAGTGCCCGACAGGGAGGTAATAATGAGCAGTTCTTC.

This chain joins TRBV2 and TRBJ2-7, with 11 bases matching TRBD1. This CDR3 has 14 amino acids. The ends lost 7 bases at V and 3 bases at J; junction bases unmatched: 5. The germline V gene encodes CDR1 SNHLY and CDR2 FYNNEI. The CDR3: CASKGTGGIYEQYF. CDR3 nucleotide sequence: TGTGCCAGCAAAGGGACAGGGGGGATCTACGAGCAGTACTTC.

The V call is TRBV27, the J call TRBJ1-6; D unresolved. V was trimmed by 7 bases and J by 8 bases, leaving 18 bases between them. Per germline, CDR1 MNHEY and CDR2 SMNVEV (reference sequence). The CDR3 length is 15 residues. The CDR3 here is CASTTRRGIDSPLHF. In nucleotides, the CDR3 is TGTGCCAGCACTACCCGGCGTGGAATAGATTCACCCCTCCACTTT.

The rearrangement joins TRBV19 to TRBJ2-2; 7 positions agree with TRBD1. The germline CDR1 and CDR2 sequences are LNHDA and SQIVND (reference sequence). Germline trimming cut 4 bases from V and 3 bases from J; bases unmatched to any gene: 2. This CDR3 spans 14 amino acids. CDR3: CASSRQGDTGELFF. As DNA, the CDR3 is TGTGCCAGTAGTAGACAGGGTGACACCGGGGAGCTGTTTTTT.

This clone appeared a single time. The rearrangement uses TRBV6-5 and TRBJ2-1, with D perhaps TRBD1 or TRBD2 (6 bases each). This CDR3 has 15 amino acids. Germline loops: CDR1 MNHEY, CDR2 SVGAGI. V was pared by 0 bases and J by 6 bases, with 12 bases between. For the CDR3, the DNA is TGTGCCAGCAGTTACTCAGGGGGGTCGAGCAATGAGCAGTTCTTC. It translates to CASSYSGGSSNEQFF.

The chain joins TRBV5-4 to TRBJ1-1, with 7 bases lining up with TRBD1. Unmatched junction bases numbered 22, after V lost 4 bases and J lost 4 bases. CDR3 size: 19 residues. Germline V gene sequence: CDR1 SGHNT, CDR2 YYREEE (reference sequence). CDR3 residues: CASSPAPRQGFGISTEAFF. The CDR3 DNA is TGTGCCAGCAGCCCGGCACCCAGACAGGGATTCGGCATAAGCACTGAAGCTTTCTTT.

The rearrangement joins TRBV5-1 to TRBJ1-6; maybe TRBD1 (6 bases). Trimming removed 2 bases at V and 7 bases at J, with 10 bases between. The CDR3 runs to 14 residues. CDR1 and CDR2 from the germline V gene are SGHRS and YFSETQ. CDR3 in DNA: TGCGCCAGCAGCTTCCGGACAGCGAATTCACCCCTCCACTTT. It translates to CASSFRTANSPLHF.

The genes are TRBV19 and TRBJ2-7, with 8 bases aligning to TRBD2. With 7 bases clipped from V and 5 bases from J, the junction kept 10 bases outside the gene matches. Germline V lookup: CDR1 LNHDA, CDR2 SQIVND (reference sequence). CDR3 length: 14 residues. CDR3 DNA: TGTGCCAGTAAGGGAGCGGGAGAGTCCCACGAGCAGTACTTC. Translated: CASKGAGESHEQYF.

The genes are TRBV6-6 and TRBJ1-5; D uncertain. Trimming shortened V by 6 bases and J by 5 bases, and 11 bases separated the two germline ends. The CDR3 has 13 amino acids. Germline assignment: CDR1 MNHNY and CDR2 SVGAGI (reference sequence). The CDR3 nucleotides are TGTGCCAGCAGCTGGGCCCTCGATCAGCCCCAGCATTTT. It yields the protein CASSWALDQPQHF.

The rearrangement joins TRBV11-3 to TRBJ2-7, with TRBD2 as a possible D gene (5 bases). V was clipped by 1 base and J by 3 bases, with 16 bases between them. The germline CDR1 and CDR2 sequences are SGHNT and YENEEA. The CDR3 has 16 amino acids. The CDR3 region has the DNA TGTGCCAGCAGCTTAGGAGTCGGGGTAGGTCTCTACGAGCAGTACTTC. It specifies CASSLGVGVGLYEQYF.

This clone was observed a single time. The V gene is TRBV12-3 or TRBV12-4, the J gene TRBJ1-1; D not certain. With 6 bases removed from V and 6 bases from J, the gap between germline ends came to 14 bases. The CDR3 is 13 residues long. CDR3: CASSPRIPPEAFF. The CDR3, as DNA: TGTGCCAGCAGCCCCCGGATCCCCCCTGAAGCTTTCTTT.

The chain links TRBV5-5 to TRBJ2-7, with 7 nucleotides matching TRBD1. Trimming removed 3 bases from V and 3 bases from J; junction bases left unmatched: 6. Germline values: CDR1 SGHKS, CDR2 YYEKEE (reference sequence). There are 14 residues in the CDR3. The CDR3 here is CASSSRDSNYEQYF. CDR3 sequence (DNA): TGTGCCAGCAGCTCCCGGGACAGCAACTACGAGCAGTACTTC.

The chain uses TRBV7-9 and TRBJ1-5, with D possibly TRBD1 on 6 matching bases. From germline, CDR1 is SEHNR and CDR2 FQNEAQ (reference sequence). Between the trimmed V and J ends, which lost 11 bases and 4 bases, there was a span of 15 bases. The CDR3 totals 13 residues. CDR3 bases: TGTGCCGGGAGCGCAGGACAGAATCAGCCCCAGCATTTT. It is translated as CAGSAGQNQPQHF.

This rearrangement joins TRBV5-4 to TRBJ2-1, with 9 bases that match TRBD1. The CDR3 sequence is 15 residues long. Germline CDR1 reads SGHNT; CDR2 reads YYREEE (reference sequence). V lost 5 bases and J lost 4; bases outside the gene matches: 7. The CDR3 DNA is TGTGCCAGCAGGTATACAGGGGGCAGATACAATGAGCAGTTCTTC. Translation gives CASRYTGGRYNEQFF.

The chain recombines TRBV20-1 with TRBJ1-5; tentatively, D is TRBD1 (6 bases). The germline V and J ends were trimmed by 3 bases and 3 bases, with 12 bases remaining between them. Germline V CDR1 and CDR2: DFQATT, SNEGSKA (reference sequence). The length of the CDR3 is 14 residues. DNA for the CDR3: TGCAGTGCTAGTCTTCAGGGGTCCAATCAGCCCCAGCATTTT. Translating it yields CSASLQGSNQPQHF.

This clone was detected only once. For the CDR3, the DNA is TGTGCCAGCACTCCGGGACTAGGGATATATGGCTACACCTTC. This gives the protein CASTPGLGIYGYTF. The rearrangement joins TRBV27 to TRBJ1-2; a weak D match, TRBD1 (5 bases). The germline gives CDR1 MNHEY, CDR2 SMNVEV (reference sequence). The CDR3 has 14 amino acids. V was pared by 7 bases and J by 5 bases, with 17 bases between.

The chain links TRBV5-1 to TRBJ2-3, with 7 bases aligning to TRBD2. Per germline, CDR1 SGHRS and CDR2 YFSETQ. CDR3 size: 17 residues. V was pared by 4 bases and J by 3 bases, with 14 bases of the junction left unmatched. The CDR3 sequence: CASSGLGSGAGTDTQYF. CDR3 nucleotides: TGCGCCAGCAGCGGCCTGGGGAGCGGGGCTGGAACAGATACGCAGTATTTT.

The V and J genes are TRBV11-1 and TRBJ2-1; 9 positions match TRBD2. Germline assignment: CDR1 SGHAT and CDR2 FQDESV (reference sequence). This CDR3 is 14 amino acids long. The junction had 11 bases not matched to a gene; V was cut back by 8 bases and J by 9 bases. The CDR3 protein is CASQSQREEGEQFF. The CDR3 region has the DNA TGTGCCAGCCAATCTCAGCGGGAGGAGGGTGAGCAGTTCTTC.

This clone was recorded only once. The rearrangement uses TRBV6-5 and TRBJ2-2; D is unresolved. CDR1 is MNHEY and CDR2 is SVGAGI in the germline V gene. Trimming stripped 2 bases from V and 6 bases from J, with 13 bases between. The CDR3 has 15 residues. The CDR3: CASSYGWAGAGELFF. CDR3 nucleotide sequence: TGTGCCAGCAGTTACGGTTGGGCTGGGGCCGGGGAGCTGTTTTTT.

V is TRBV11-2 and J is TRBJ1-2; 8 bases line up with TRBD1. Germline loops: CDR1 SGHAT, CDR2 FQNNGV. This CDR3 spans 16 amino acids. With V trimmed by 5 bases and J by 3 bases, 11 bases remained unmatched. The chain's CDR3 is CASSSLRTGWYYGYTF. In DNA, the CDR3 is TGTGCCAGCAGCAGTCTCCGGACAGGGTGGTACTATGGCTACACCTTC.

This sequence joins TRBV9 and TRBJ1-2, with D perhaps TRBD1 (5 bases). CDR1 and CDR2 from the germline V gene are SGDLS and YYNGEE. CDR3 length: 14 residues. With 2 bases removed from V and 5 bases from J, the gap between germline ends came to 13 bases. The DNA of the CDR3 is TGTGCCAGCAGCGTCGGGACGGCCATGTATGGCTACACCTTC. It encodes CASSVGTAMYGYTF.

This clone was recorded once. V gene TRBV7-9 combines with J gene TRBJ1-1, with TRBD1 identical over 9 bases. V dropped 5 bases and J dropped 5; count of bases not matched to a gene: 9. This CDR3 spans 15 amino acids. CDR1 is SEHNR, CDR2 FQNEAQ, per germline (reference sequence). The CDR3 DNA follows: TGTGCCAGCAGCGCCGGGACAGGGTCGGGTACTGAAGCTTTCTTT. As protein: CASSAGTGSGTEAFF. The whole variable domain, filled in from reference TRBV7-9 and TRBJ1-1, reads DTGVSQNPRHKITKRGQNVTFRCDPISEHNRLYWYRQTLGQGPEFLTYFQNEAQLEKSRLLSDRFSAERPKGSFSTLEIQRTEQGDSAMYLCASSAGTGSGTEAFFGQGTRLTVV.

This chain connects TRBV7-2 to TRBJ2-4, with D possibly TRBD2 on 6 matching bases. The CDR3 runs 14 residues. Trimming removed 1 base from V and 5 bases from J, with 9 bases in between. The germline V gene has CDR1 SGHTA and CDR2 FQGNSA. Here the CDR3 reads CASSLGGAQNIQYF. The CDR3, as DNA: TGTGCCAGCAGCTTAGGCGGGGCCCAAAACATTCAGTACTTC. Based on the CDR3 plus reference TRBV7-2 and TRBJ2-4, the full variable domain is GAGVSQSPSNKVTEKGKDVELRCDPISGHTALYWYRQSLGQGLEFLIYFQGNSAPDKSGLPSDRFSAERTGGSVSTLTIQRTQQEDSAVYLCASSLGGAQNIQYFGAGTRLSVL.

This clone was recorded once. The chain's CDR3 is CASIDRGEVREQYF. CDR3 sequence (DNA): TGTGCCAGCATTGATAGGGGCGAGGTACGAGAGCAGTACTTC. The chain is built from TRBV6-1 and TRBJ2-7, with D possibly TRBD1 on 5 matching bases. The V gene lost 7 bases and the J gene lost 7 bases, with 20 bases spanning the gap. The germline CDR1 and CDR2 sequences are MNHNS and SASEGT. This CDR3 is built from 14 residues.